This section outlines one T cell receptor beta chain sequence together with its context. Its antigen remains unidentified. Pooled samples include second doses given at about 4 or 12 weeks. The data originate from a study of T cell responses to AZD1222 COVID-19 vaccine. CDR1 SGHRS and CDR2 YFSETQ come from the germline V gene. The CDR3 has 14 residues. Trimming took 2 bases from V and 0 from J, leaving 6 bases between them. Broader study findings: Samples come after the peak T cell response, not at day 14. Unmutated variant regions are reportedly the target of nearly half of TCRs that are spike-specific. Dominant CD4 TCR responses targeted spike regions 160-218 and 743-854.

Clones were read by immunoSEQ multiplex PCR, and TCRdb kept only the in-frame ones, dropping some. In the table there are more than 150,000 clones, about 89% of which are singletons. Sequencing used peripheral blood, obtained 28 days after the second AZD1222 dose. The V call is TRBV5-1, the J call TRBJ2-1, with a weak D call TRBD1 (5 bases). The clonotype originates from an adult who received the AZD1222 COVID-19 vaccine. In DNA form, the CDR3 reads TGCGCCAGCAGCTTACAGGACTCCTACAATGAGCAGTTCTTC. The encoded protein is CASSLQDSYNEQFF.